This T cell receptor (beta chain) was recorded in a study of human T cells and chemical hapten exposure. General study findings and limits: Expanded TCR sets contained significantly more large CDR3 similarity clusters than controls.

The time point: patch test 2, 6 weeks after DPC sensitization. Noted treatment: therapeutic diphenylcyclopropenone sensitization with weekly scalp DPC. Participating donors were patients with alopecia, aged 18 to 70 years, considered appropriate candidates for DPC. This clonotype occurred many times. Its antigen is unidentified. Single cDNA molecules in the library carried unique molecular identifiers attached during preparation. MiXCR, run by TCRdb on the RACE reads, gives a single entry per CDR3 protein. The sample shows more than 90,000 distinct CDR3 sequences, more than 9.5% of them seen only once. This CDR3 is built from 14 residues. The V gene's germline CDR1 is SGHKS and CDR2 YYEKEE (reference sequence). Trimming removed 0 bases from V and 2 bases from J, with 7 bases in between.

The clonotype originates from a woman between 35 and 50 years old with alopecia areata. Some clones in this sample may be carry-over from other donors' samples. The chain links TRBV5-5 to TRBJ2-3; D uncertain. Here the sequenced sample was whole blood, taken in connection with sensitization to the hapten diphenylcyclopropenone (DPC). This CDR3 is CASSLVPVTDTQYF. The CDR3 region has the DNA TGTGCCAGCAGCTTGGTTCCAGTCACAGATACGCAGTATTTT.